Each of the 24 T cell receptor beta chains below was sequenced from the same sample in a study of Graves' ophthalmopathy and Graves' hyperthyroidism. Amplification of the TCR beta CDR3 regions used RNA transcripts (as template). RT-PCR in the first round used HTBI primers; a second-round multiplex PCR followed. TCRdb re-analysed the multiplex PCR reads in MiXCR, keeping a single row per CDR3 protein. Of a few hundred thousand distinct CDR3 sequences in the sample, approximately 15% were seen once. Sequenced input: peripheral blood. The origin of the receptors is a woman aged 18-29 years with stable Graves' hyperthyroidism.

This clonotype was seen ten or more times. The rearrangement joins TRBV29-1 to TRBJ2-4; D not certain. Trimming shortened V by 5 bases and J by 7 bases, and 15 bases separated the two germline ends. The germline V gene has CDR1 SQVTM and CDR2 ANQGSEA. The CDR3 is 13 amino acids. CDR3 bases: TGCAGCGTTTTGCAGATCCCCGGGAACATTCAGTACTTC. Its protein product is CSVLQIPGNIQYF.

This clonotype was picked up many times. This chain uses TRBV9 with TRBJ1-2, with D perhaps matching TRBD1 (5 bases). This CDR3 is 16 amino acids long. Germline lookup yields CDR1 SGDLS and CDR2 YYNGEE. Trimming pared 4 bases from V and 4 bases from J, leaving 20 bases between. The CDR3 DNA follows: TGTGCCAGCAGCCTAAGGAACGGGGGTCTAATCTATGGCTACACCTTC. Its protein is CASSLRNGGLIYGYTF.

This clonotype occurred many times. The rearrangement links TRBV6-2 or TRBV6-3 to TRBJ2-5; perhaps TRBD2 as D (6 bases). This CDR3 is 15 amino acids long. V was clipped by 7 bases and J by 1 base, with 16 bases between them. Germline V gene sequence: CDR1 MNHEY, CDR2 SVGEGT. CDR3 sequence (DNA): TGTGCCAGCATACGCGGGAAGTGGCCCCAAGAGACCCAGTACTTC. Translated, it gives CASIRGKWPQETQYF.

This clonotype appeared many times. The genes are TRBV29-1 and TRBJ1-1; the D gene is possibly TRBD1 (5 bases). This CDR3 is built from 14 residues. Germline lookup yields CDR1 SQVTM and CDR2 ANQGSEA. V lost 7 bases and J lost 1, with 16 bases in between. CDR3: CSGGSGNRNTEAFF. The CDR3 region has the DNA TGCAGCGGGGGGTCGGGGAACCGGAACACTGAAGCTTTCTTT.

This clonotype came up many times. The gene calls are TRBV20-1 and TRBJ1-1, with D possibly being TRBD1 (5 bases). From germline, CDR1 is DFQATT and CDR2 SNEGSKA (reference sequence). There are 14 residues in the CDR3. V was shortened by 0 bases and J by 3 bases, with 11 bases between the two germline ends. In DNA form, the CDR3 reads TGCAGTGCTAGAGATCGGCGGGGCCACACTGAAGCTTTCTTT. Encoded protein: CSARDRRGHTEAFF.

This clonotype was found many times. The chain recombines TRBV20-1 with TRBJ2-5; 9 bases map to TRBD2. The germline CDR1 and CDR2 sequences are DFQATT and SNEGSKA (reference sequence). The V and J ends lost 7 bases and 5 bases, in that order; junction bases with no gene match: 11. CDR3 length: 14 residues. CDR3 protein: CSVGGGAVGETQYF. The DNA of the CDR3 is TGCAGTGTAGGCGGGGGGGCCGTGGGGGAGACCCAGTACTTC.

About this clonotype itself: At one end the junction does not follow the germline gene, possibly because of a read error. The chain couples TRBV7-2 to TRBJ1-2; D gene unclear. Germline V gene data show CDR1 as SGHTA and CDR2 as FQGNSA. The CDR3 covers 14 residues. CDR3 DNA: TGTGCCAGCACCTTAGGTGGGCAGACCTATGGCTACACCTTC. It is translated as CASTLGGQTYGYTF.

This clonotype came up a few times. The chain carries TRBV7-8 and TRBJ2-7; D possibly corresponds to TRBD2 (6 bases). Trimming removed 5 bases from V and 0 bases from J, with 26 bases in between. Looked up from germline, CDR1 is SGHVS and CDR2 is FQNEAQ. This CDR3 has 19 residues. This CDR3 is CASSVSGLPLQLDSYEQYF. CDR3 coding DNA: TGTGCCAGCAGCGTTAGCGGCCTACCCCTCCAACTCGACTCCTACGAGCAGTACTTC.

The chain links TRBV18 to TRBJ2-5; D possibly corresponds to TRBD2 (6 bases). Trimming cost V 3 bases and J 5 bases, with 13 bases left between them. CDR3 length equals 14 residues. The germline V gene has CDR1 KGHSH and CDR2 LQKENI. Written as DNA, the CDR3 is TGTGCCAGCTCACCCACGCCCGCGGGGGAGACCCAGTACTTC. It specifies CASSPTPAGETQYF.

This chain links TRBV3-1 with TRBJ2-7, with TRBD2 matching 10 bases. CDR1 LGHDT and CDR2 YNNKEL come from the germline V gene (reference sequence). The CDR3 extends over 15 amino acids. J was trimmed by 3 bases and V by 3 bases; bases with no gene match: 5. The CDR3 sequence: CASSQTLAGDYEQYF. The CDR3 DNA sequence: TGTGCCAGCAGCCAGACTCTAGCGGGGGACTACGAGCAGTACTTC.

This clonotype has ten or more counts. The rearrangement uses TRBV7-2 and TRBJ1-3; D is uncertain. Trimming left V 6 bases short and J 0 bases short, with 9 bases between. The CDR3 has 14 residues. The germline gives CDR1 SGHTA, CDR2 FQGNSA. The CDR3, as DNA: TGTGCCAGCAGGCCCCGTGGCTCTGGAAACACCATATATTTT. Translating gives CASRPRGSGNTIYF.

In its sample, this clonotype was seen once. The chain couples TRBV20-1 to TRBJ1-5; TRBD1 aligns across 9 bases. Per the germline V gene, CDR1 is DFQATT and CDR2 is SNEGSKA (reference sequence). J gave up 6 bases and V 4 bases, and 7 bases lay outside the gene matches. The CDR3 is 14 amino acids. This chain's CDR3 is CSANPRQGVQPQHF. CDR3 coding DNA: TGCAGTGCTAACCCCCGACAGGGGGTTCAGCCCCAGCATTTT.

This clonotype was detected many times. The rearrangement links TRBV6-5 to TRBJ2-7, with TRBD1 matching 8 bases. Trimming cost V 4 bases and J 6 bases; bases outside gene matches: 14. The CDR3 is 16 residues long. Per germline, CDR1 MNHEY and CDR2 SVGAGI. The CDR3 nucleotides are TGTGCCAGCAGTTTTTTGGACAGGGCCTCGGATAGCGAGCAGTACTTC. Translating it yields CASSFLDRASDSEQYF.

Many counts were recorded for this clonotype. This chain uses TRBV7-8 with TRBJ2-7; D is possibly TRBD2 (7 bases). Looked up from germline, CDR1 is SGHVS and CDR2 is FQNEAQ. CDR3 length: 15 residues. Trimming took off 2 bases at V and 4 bases at J, with 15 bases between the two ends. The CDR3 is CASSLYSGGAYEQYF. The CDR3 DNA reads as TGTGCCAGCAGCTTATATAGTGGGGGGGCTTACGAGCAGTACTTC.

The chain uses TRBV6-1 and TRBJ1-5; TRBD1 might be the D (5 bases). V lost 6 bases, J lost 4 bases, and 19 bases lay in between. The length of the CDR3 is 16 residues. The germline V gene has CDR1 MNHNS and CDR2 SASEGT. CDR3 nucleotides: TGTGCCAGCAGCTCCGGTGAGGGGCGGGGGAATCAGCCCCAGCATTTT. Encoded protein: CASSSGEGRGNQPQHF.

In this sample, this clonotype turned up many times. The V gene is TRBV11-2, the J gene TRBJ1-1, with TRBD1 matching 7 bases. This CDR3 is 15 amino acids long. Germline values: CDR1 SGHAT, CDR2 FQNNGV. V lost 1 base to trimming and J lost 0 bases; unmatched junction nucleotides: 2. This CDR3 is CASSLVDRVNTEAFF. CDR3 in DNA: TGTGCCAGCAGCTTAGTAGACAGGGTGAACACTGAAGCTTTCTTT.

This clonotype showed up many times. The chain has TRBV12-3 or TRBV12-4 and TRBJ2-7; 7 nucleotides match TRBD1. This CDR3 spans 15 amino acids. Germline trimming cut 4 bases from V and 2 bases from J; bases unmatched to any gene: 8. DNA of the CDR3: TGTGCCAGCAGTTATAATCCGACAGGGACCTACGAGCAGTACTTC. As protein: CASSYNPTGTYEQYF.

This clonotype was counted between two and nine times. This chain joins TRBV10-2 and TRBJ1-6, with D hard to call. Germline values: CDR1 WSHSY, CDR2 SAAADI. Trimming took off 3 bases at V and 10 bases at J, with 13 bases between the two ends. This CDR3 has 14 amino acids. The chain's CDR3 is CASSDLVSGSPLHF. CDR3 sequence (DNA): TGCGCCAGCAGTGACCTTGTCTCGGGGTCACCCCTCCACTTT.

J is TRBJ1-1 and V is TRBV12-3 or TRBV12-4, with D tentatively TRBD1 (5 bases). The CDR3 runs to 16 residues. With 2 bases removed from V and 4 bases from J, the gap between germline ends came to 17 bases. In DNA, the CDR3 is TGTGCCAGCAGTTTAATGTTATCGTATGGGGGCACTGAAGCTTTCTTT. Protein: CASSLMLSYGGTEAFF.

V gene TRBV3-1 combines with J gene TRBJ1-2, with D unresolved. Germline values: CDR1 LGHDT, CDR2 YNNKEL (reference sequence). CDR3 size: 15 residues. V gave up 1 base and J gave up 0 bases, with 9 bases separating them. The CDR3 spells CASSQVAAANYGYTF. The CDR3 nucleotides read TGTGCCAGCAGCCAAGTAGCAGCAGCTAACTATGGCTACACCTTC.

This clonotype was picked up a small number of times. This sequence joins TRBV11-2 and TRBJ1-2; 7 bases match TRBD1. This CDR3 region has 14 residues. Germline-derived CDR1 and CDR2 are SGHAT and FQNNGV. V dropped 5 bases and J dropped 5; count of bases not matched to a gene: 8. CDR3 sequence reads: CASSPDRAGYGYTF. DNA for the CDR3: TGTGCCAGCAGCCCTGACAGGGCAGGATATGGCTACACCTTC.

This clonotype appeared many times. CDR3 in amino acids: CASRLRETYGTDIFYEQYF. CDR3 sequence (DNA): TGTGCCAGCAGACTACGGGAGACCTACGGGACAGACATTTTCTACGAGCAGTACTTC. This sequence joins TRBV6-2 or TRBV6-3 and TRBJ2-7; a weak D match, TRBD1 (7 bases). Germline V gene lookup returns CDR1 MNHEY and CDR2 SVGEGT. This CDR3 is built from 19 residues. V lost 6 bases to trimming and J lost 3 bases, with 30 bases between them.

The rearrangement uses TRBV15 and TRBJ1-5; D unresolved. CDR1 and CDR2 from the germline V gene are LNHNV and YYDKDF (reference sequence). Trimming left V 0 bases short and J 2 bases short, with 2 bases between. This CDR3 region has 13 residues. The CDR3 reads CATSREGNQPQHF. The CDR3 nucleotides read TGTGCCACCAGCAGAGAGGGCAATCAGCCCCAGCATTTT.

This clonotype has a count of ten or more. The chain recombines TRBV12-3 or TRBV12-4 with TRBJ1-1, with 9 bases aligning to TRBD1. This CDR3 has 14 residues. V was pared by 5 bases and J by 7 bases, with 8 bases of the junction left unmatched. CDR3 nucleotide sequence: TGTGCCAGCAGTACGGACAGGGGATGGGGTGAAGCTTTCTTT. Translated, it gives CASSTDRGWGEAFF.